A selection of T cell receptor beta chains follows, all from one sample in a study of CD8+CD57+ T cells in acquired aplastic anemia. TCRdb passed the reads through MiXCR, listing each CDR3 protein once. The sample yields some 160,000 distinct CDR3 sequences, less than 50% seen once. The sample was sorted CD4+, CD8+, or CD8+CD57+ T cells (not recorded which) from PBMCs. The receptors come from a human donor with aplastic anemia. CDR3s leave out the opening cysteine and the closing phenylalanine or tryptophan. Rows may omit the clone size; those that give it use once, few, many or a size class.

>TRBV10-3|NA
AINSQPDTGELF
>TRBV20-1|NA
SAIWRRAPGGQDTQY
>TRBV10-3|NA
ATRTAPPYEQY
>TRBV2|NA
ASRVNTEAF
>TRBV7-6|many
ASSLARLAETNTGELF
>TRBV7-9|many
ASSLSNTEAF
>TRBV10-3|NA
AISAGLAGGPVDEQF
>TRBV19|many
ASSWTGNTEAF
>TRBV7-9|NA
ASSHRGSTDTQY
>TRBV5-4|many
ASSPVDRGRREQY
>TRBV20-1|NA
SGQDPLNSPLH
>TRBV19|few
ASSPSSGGNTEAF
>TRBV29-1|few
SVVGSSNQPQH
>TRBV29-1|NA
SVGSAGGNEQF
>TRBV2|few
ATSGRGPNYGYT
>TRBV20-1|many
SARDRRLAGAGELF
>TRBV20-1|many
SARDPSLSSYNSPLH
>TRBV20-1|NA
SARERVSNQPQH
>TRBV12-3/TRBV12-4|NA
ASSLGGPDYEQC
>TRBV2|NA
ASSEGQGGLRPQH
>TRBV7-8|many
ASSLAETGLNQPQH
>TRBV2|NA
ASSIQGATYTEAF
>TRBV11-1|many
ASSLKPGHGYT
>TRBV25-1|NA
ASSTGSNEQF